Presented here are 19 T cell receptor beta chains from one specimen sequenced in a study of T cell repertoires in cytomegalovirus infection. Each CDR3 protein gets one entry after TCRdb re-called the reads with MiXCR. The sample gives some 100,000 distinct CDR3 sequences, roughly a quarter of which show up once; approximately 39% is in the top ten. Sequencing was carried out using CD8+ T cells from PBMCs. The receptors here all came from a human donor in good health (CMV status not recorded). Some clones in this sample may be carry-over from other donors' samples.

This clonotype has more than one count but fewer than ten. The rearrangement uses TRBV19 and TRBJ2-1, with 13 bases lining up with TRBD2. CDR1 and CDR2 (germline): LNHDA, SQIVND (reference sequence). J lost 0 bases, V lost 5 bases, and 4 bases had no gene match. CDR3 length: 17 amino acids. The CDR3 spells CASSAGLAGISYNEQFF. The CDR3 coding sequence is TGTGCCAGTAGTGCGGGACTAGCGGGAATCTCCTACAATGAGCAGTTCTTC.

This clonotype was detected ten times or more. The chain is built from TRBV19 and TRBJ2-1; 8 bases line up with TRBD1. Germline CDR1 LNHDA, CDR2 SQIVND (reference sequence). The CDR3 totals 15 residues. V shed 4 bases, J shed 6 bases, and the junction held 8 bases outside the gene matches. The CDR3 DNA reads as TGTGCCAGTAGTAGGTTGGGACAGGCCTTCAATGAGCAGTTCTTC. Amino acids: CASSRLGQAFNEQFF.

Written as DNA, the CDR3 is TGTGCCAGTAGTATAGATCAGGTTTTGAACACTGAAGCTTTCTTT. Amino acid sequence: CASSIDQVLNTEAFF. This chain connects TRBV19 to TRBJ1-1; D is unclear. This CDR3 is built from 15 residues. From germline, CDR1 is LNHDA and CDR2 SQIVND (reference sequence). The V and J ends lost 0 bases and 0 bases respectively, with 8 bases between them.

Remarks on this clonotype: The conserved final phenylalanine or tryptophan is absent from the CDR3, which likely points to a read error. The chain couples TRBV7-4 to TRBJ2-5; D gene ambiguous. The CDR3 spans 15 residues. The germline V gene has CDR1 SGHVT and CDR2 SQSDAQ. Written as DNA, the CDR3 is TGTGCCAGCAGCTTAGGGACGGCTTACCAAGAGTCCCAGTACTTA. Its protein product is CASSLGTAYQESQYL.

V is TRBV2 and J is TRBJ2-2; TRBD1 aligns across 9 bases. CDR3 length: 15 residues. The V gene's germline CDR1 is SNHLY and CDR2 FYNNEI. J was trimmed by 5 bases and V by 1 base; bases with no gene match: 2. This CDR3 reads CASSEDRGRTGELFF. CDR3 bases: TGTGCCAGCAGTGAAGACAGGGGGCGTACCGGGGAGCTGTTTTTT.

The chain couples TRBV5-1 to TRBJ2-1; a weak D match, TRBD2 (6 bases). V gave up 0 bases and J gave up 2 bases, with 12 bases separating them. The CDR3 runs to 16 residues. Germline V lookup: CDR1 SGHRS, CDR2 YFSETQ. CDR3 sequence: CASSLGHGGTYNEQFF. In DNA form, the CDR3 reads TGCGCCAGCAGCTTGGGTCACGGCGGGACCTACAATGAGCAGTTCTTC.

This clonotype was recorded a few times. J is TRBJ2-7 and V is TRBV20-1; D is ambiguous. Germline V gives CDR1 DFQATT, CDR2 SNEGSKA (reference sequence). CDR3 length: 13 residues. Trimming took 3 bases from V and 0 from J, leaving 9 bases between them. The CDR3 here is CSASPELSYEQYF. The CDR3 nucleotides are TGCAGTGCTAGCCCCGAACTCTCCTACGAGCAGTACTTC.

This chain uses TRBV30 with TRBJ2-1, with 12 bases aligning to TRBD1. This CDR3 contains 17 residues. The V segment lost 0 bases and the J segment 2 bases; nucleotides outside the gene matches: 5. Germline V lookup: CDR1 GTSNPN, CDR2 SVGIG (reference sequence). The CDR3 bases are TGTGCCTGGAGTGTTGGGACAGGGGGCAGAACCTACAATGAGCAGTTCTTC. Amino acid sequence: CAWSVGTGGRTYNEQFF.

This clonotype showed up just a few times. DNA for the CDR3: TGTGCCAGCACTCTAGGGACTCACGAGCAGTACTTC. This codes for CASTLGTHEQYF. This rearrangement joins TRBV28 to TRBJ2-7; tentative D call: TRBD2 (6 bases). The CDR3 length is 12 residues. The germline gives CDR1 MDHEN, CDR2 SYDVKM. Trimming took 7 bases from V and 5 from J, leaving 12 bases between them. Filled out from reference TRBV28 and TRBJ2-7, the complete variable domain reads DVKVTQSSRYLVKRTGEKVFLECVQDMDHENMFWYRQDPGLGLRLIYFSYDVKMKEKGDIPEGYSVSREKKERFSLILESASTNQTSMYLCASTLGTHEQYFGPGTRLTVT.

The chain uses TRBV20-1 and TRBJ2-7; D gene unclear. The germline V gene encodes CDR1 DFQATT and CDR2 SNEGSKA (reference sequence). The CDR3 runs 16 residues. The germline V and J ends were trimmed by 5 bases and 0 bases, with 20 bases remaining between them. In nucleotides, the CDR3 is TGCAGTGCTGTAGCCTTGGGGATGGTCCCCTCCTACGAGCAGTACTTC. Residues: CSAVALGMVPSYEQYF.

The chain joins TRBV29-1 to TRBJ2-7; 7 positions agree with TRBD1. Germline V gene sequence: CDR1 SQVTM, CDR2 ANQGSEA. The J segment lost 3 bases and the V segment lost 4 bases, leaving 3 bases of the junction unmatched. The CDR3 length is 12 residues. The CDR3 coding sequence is TGCAGCGTTGCCGGACAGGTCTACGAGCAGTACTTC. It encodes CSVAGQVYEQYF.

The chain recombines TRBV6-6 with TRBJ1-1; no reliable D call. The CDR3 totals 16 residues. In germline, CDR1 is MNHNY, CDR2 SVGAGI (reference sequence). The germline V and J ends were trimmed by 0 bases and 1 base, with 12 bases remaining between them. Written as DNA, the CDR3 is TGTGCCAGCAGTTACTCGACGGAGGAACCGAACACTGAAGCTTTCTTT. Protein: CASSYSTEEPNTEAFF.

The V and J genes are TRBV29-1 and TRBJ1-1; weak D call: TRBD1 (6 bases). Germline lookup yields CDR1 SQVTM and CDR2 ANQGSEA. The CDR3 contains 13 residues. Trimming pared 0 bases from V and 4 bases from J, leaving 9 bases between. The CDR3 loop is CSVEDTGPTEAFF. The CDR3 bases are TGCAGCGTTGAAGATACAGGGCCCACTGAAGCTTTCTTT.

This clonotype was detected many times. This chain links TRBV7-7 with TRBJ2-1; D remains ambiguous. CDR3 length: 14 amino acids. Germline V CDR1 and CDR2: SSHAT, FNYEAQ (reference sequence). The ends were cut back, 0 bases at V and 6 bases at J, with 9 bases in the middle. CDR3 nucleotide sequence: TGTGCCAGCAGCTTAGCGGGTCAGCTCAATGAGCAGTTCTTC. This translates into CASSLAGQLNEQFF.

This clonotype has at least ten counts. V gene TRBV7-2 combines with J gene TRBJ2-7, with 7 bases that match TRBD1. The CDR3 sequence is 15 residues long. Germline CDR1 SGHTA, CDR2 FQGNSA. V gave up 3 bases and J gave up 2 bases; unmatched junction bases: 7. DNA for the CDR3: TGTGCCAGCAGCTTGAATGGACAGGCTACCTACGAGCAGTACTTC. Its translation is CASSLNGQATYEQYF. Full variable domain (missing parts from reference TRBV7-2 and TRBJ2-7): GAGVSQSPSNKVTEKGKDVELRCDPISGHTALYWYRQSLGQGLEFLIYFQGNSAPDKSGLPSDRFSAERTGGSVSTLTIQRTQQEDSAVYLCASSLNGQATYEQYFGPGTRLTVT.

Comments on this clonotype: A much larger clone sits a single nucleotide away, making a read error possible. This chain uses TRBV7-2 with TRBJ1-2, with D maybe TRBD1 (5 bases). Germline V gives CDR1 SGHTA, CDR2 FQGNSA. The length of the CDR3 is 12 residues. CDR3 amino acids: CAGSLGRYGYTF. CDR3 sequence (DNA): TGTGCCGGCAGCCTGGGGCGCTATGGCTACACCTTC.

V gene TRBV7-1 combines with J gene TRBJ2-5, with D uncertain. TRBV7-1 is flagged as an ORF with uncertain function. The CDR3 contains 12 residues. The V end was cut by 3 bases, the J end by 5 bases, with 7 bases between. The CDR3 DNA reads TGTGCCAGCAGCTCCCCTCTGGAGACCCAGTACTTC. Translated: CASSSPLETQYF.

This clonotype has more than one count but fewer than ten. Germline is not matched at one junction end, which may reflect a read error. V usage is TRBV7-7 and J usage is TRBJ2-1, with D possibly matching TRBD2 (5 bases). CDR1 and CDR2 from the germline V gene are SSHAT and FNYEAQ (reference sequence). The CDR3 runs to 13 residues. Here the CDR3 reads CASSFGERNEQFF. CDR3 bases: TGTGCTAGCAGCTTTGGGGAGCGGAATGAGCAGTTCTTC.

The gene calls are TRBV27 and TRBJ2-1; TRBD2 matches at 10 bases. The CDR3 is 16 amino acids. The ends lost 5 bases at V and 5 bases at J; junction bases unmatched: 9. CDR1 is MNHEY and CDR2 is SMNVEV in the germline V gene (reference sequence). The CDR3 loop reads CASSPIAGGGNNEQFF. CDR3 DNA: TGTGCCAGCAGTCCCATAGCGGGAGGTGGGAACAATGAGCAGTTCTTC.